The rows below give T cell receptor beta chains drawn from one sample of a study of blood T cell repertoires in COVID-19. The table came from immunoSEQ multiplex PCR; TCRdb's copy has only in-frame clones and leaves some out. The table includes about 280,000 clones, roughly 85% detected once. The sample was PBMCs or T cells enriched from blood (not recorded which). These receptors came from a woman aged 40 to 50 who had recovered from COVID-19. Both conserved end residues are part of each CDR3. The D gene is left open where the match is weak. Clone size is stated in some rows and not others, as once, few, many or a class when expanded.

D | size | J | V | DNA | CDR3
. | . | TRBJ1-1 | TRBV11-2 | TGTGCCAGCAGCCGTGGTCGGGGCACTGAAGCTTTCTTT | CASSRGRGTEAFF
TRBD2 | . | TRBJ2-2 | TRBV20-1 | TGCAGTGCTAGTAGGGGACTAGCGGGAGTTAGCGGGGAGCTGTTTTTT | CSASRGLAGVSGELFF
. | . | TRBJ2-3 | TRBV7-8 | TGTGCCAGCAGCTTAGAAGTCGGGGGTTTTCCCACAGATACGCAGTATTTT | CASSLEVGGFPTDTQYF
TRBD2 | . | TRBJ2-1 | TRBV10-2 | TGCGCCAGCAGATCTAGCGGGAGTGGCAATGAGCAGTTCTTC | CASRSSGSGNEQFF
. | . | TRBJ1-6 | TRBV30 | TGTGCCTGTGACAGGTGGGGTAGTTCACCCCTCCACTTT | CACDRWGSSPLHF
. | . | TRBJ2-1 | TRBV7-9 | TGTGCCAGCAGCTTAGTAGGGGATGAGCAGTTCTTC | CASSLVGDEQFF
. | . | TRBJ1-4 | TRBV4-1 | TGCGCCAGCAGCCAAGCGGTGGAGAGAGATGAAAAACTGTTTTTT | CASSQAVERDEKLFF
. | . | TRBJ1-4 | TRBV5-5 | TGTGCCAGCAGCTCCCCGAGAGGCCGGGGAGGGAATGAAAAACTGTTTTTT | CASSSPRGRGGNEKLFF
. | . | TRBJ2-5 | TRBV18 | TGTGCCAGCTCACCTCAGAAGGAGACCCAGTACTTC | CASSPQKETQYF
TRBD1 | . | TRBJ1-2 | TRBV2 | TGTGCCAGCAGTGAAGGGGTGGACAGGGACGGATCTAACTATGGCTACACCTTC | CASSEGVDRDGSNYGYTF
TRBD1 | . | TRBJ2-2 | TRBV7-2 | TGTGCCAGCAGCCCGGGACAGGGACGTAACGGGGAGCTGTTTTTT | CASSPGQGRNGELFF
TRBD1 | . | TRBJ2-5 | TRBV28 | TGTGCCAGCAGTCCCACAGGGGCGGGAGAGACCCAGTACTTC | CASSPTGAGETQYF
. | . | TRBJ2-1 | TRBV19 | TGTGCCAGTAGTATTCAGGCCTACAATGAGCAGTTCTTC | CASSIQAYNEQFF
TRBD2 | . | TRBJ2-1 | TRBV4-1 | TGCGCCAGCAGCCAGAGCGGGAGGGCCGCTTCCTACAATGAGCAGTTCTTC | CASSQSGRAASYNEQFF
TRBD2 | . | TRBJ2-2 | TRBV7-9 | TGTGCCAGCAGCTTATACACGGGAGGGGGTACCGGGGAGCTGTTTTTT | CASSLYTGGGTGELFF
TRBD2 | . | TRBJ2-1 | TRBV18 | TGTGCCAGCTCACCCCGCCTAGCGGCAAACATGAATGAGCAGTTCTTC | CASSPRLAANMNEQFF
TRBD2 | . | TRBJ2-7 | TRBV5-4 | TGTGCCAGCAGCGACGGACTAGCGGGATTTCTTTTC | CASSDGLAGFLF
TRBD2 | . | TRBJ2-7 | TRBV9 | TGTGCCAGCAGCGTAGGGCTAGCGGGTTCTGGCTACGAGCAGTACTTC | CASSVGLAGSGYEQYF
. | . | TRBJ1-3 | TRBV10-3 | TGTGCCATCAGTGAGGAGACTCTATCTGGAAACACCATATATTTT | CAISEETLSGNTIYF
. | . | TRBJ1-2 | TRBV18 | TGTGCCAGCTCACCGGGCGGGGGTGCTAACTATGGCTACACCTTC | CASSPGGGANYGYTF
. | . | TRBJ2-6 | TRBV7-2 | TGTGCCAGCAGCTTAGACTCAACTTTTTCTGGGGCCAACGTCCTGACTTTC | CASSLDSTFSGANVLTF
. | . | TRBJ2-1 | TRBV7-2 | TGTGCCAGCAGCTCAACTGGACTAGAGCAGTTCTTC | CASSSTGLEQFF
TRBD2 | few | TRBJ2-1 | TRBV7-9 | TGTGCCAGCAGCTCCAGACTAGCGGGATATTACAATGAGCAGTTCTTC | CASSSRLAGYYNEQFF
. | . | TRBJ1-4 | TRBV7-9 | TGTGCCAGCAGCCCGCCGACAGCAGCCTTAAATGAAAAACTGTTTTTT | CASSPPTAALNEKLFF
. | once | TRBJ1-2 | TRBV7-2 | TGTGCCAGCAGCCCTGACAGTGCGGACTATGGCTACACCTTC | CASSPDSADYGYTF
. | . | TRBJ2-5 | TRBV30 | TGTGCCTGGGGGGGGAGGAGTCAAGAGACCCAGTACTTC | CAWGGRSQETQYF
. | . | TRBJ2-2 | TRBV9 | TGTGCCAGCAGCGTATGGGGAGGGAACACCGGGGAGCTGTTTTTT | CASSVWGGNTGELFF